One sample yielded the 19 T cell receptor beta chains listed below, sequenced in a study of cytomegalovirus exposure and HLA in healthy donors. Data came from immunoSEQ multiplex PCR; TCRdb stores just in-frame clones and leaves some out. The data contain approximately 280,000 clones, 70% to 90% of them seen just once; the ten biggest clones take up about 0.9%. The sequenced material came from PBMCs. Receptors originate from a woman younger than 35 in good health and CMV-seronegative.

The V gene is TRBV10-3, the J gene TRBJ1-1; TRBD1 agrees at 9 bases. The germline V gene encodes CDR1 ENHRY and CDR2 SYGVKD. V was clipped by 4 bases and J by 1 base; unmatched bases: 4. The CDR3 is 15 residues long. For the CDR3, the DNA is TGTGCCATCAGTGGGGGACAGGGACCGAACACTGAAGCTTTCTTT. Its translation is CAISGGQGPNTEAFF.

The V and J genes are TRBV2 and TRBJ2-6, with D maybe TRBD1 (6 bases). CDR1 and CDR2 (germline): SNHLY, FYNNEI. This CDR3 contains 15 residues. Trimming pared 6 bases from V and 1 base from J, leaving 10 bases between. CDR3 bases: TGTGCCAGCAGGAATACAGGGTCTGGGGCCAACGTCCTGACTTTC. Encoded protein: CASRNTGSGANVLTF.

V usage is TRBV27 and J usage is TRBJ2-1, with 7 bases that match TRBD2. Germline trimming cut 5 bases from V and 8 bases from J; bases unmatched to any gene: 9. This CDR3 is built from 14 residues. CDR1 and CDR2 from the germline V gene are MNHEY and SMNVEV (reference sequence). CDR3 coding DNA: TGTGCCAGCAGTCCCCTACTAGCGCCTTATGAGCAGTTCTTC. Translation gives CASSPLLAPYEQFF.

The genes are TRBV5-1 and TRBJ2-1, with TRBD2 as a possible D gene (6 bases). Germline V gene lookup returns CDR1 SGHRS and CDR2 YFSETQ. The CDR3 runs to 16 residues. The germline V and J ends were trimmed by 1 base and 2 bases, with 13 bases remaining between them. The CDR3 region has the DNA TGCGCCAGCAGCTTGTCGAGCGGGTGGCCCTACAATGAGCAGTTCTTC. Its protein product is CASSLSSGWPYNEQFF.

This chain links TRBV5-1 with TRBJ1-4; 8 bases fit TRBD1. The CDR3 is 17 residues long. From germline, CDR1 is SGHRS and CDR2 YFSETQ. Trimming cost V 6 bases and J 0 bases; bases outside gene matches: 10. DNA for the CDR3: TGCGCCAGCAACAACGGACAGGGTGGTTCAACTAATGAAAAACTGTTTTTT. The encoded protein is CASNNGQGGSTNEKLFF.

This chain connects TRBV20-1 to TRBJ2-1, with D tentatively TRBD2 (5 bases). V lost 0 bases and J 9 bases, leaving 6 bases between the germline ends. Germline V lookup: CDR1 DFQATT, CDR2 SNEGSKA (reference sequence). The CDR3 sequence is 11 residues long. For the CDR3, the DNA is TGCAGTGCTAGAGAAAGCGGTGAGCAGTTCTTC. It encodes CSARESGEQFF.

This clone has only one observation. This chain uses TRBV28 with TRBJ1-2, with 7 positions matching TRBD1. This CDR3 spans 15 amino acids. Germline-derived CDR1 and CDR2 are MDHEN and SYDVKM. V lost 7 bases, J lost 4 bases, and 12 bases stayed unmatched. CDR3 amino acids: CASTQGVGGAYGYTF. The CDR3 nucleotides are TGTGCCAGCACTCAGGGGGTAGGTGGGGCCTATGGCTACACCTTC.

The chain employs TRBV15 and TRBJ2-2; 9 bases align to TRBD2. Germline V CDR1 and CDR2: LNHNV, YYDKDF (reference sequence). The J segment lost 5 bases and the V segment lost 0 bases, leaving 4 bases of the junction unmatched. The CDR3 loop spans 16 amino acids. Here the CDR3 reads CATSRERGGETGELFF. The DNA of the CDR3 is TGTGCCACCAGCAGAGAGCGGGGGGGTGAAACCGGGGAGCTGTTTTTT.

This chain uses TRBV11-2 with TRBJ2-5; possibly TRBD2 for D (6 bases). The germline V gene has CDR1 SGHAT and CDR2 FQNNGV. With 6 bases removed from V and 5 bases from J, the gap between germline ends came to 16 bases. This CDR3 is 14 amino acids long. CDR3 protein: CASSQLAAGETQYF. The CDR3 coding sequence is TGTGCCAGCAGTCAATTAGCGGCGGGGGAGACCCAGTACTTC.

This clone has a handful of counts. Other DNA sequences from this sample encode an identical CDR3 as well. V and J are TRBV6-1 and TRBJ1-4; D is uncertain. V was clipped by 1 base and J by 0 bases, with 6 bases between them. This CDR3 region has 15 residues. Germline V gene sequence: CDR1 MNHNS, CDR2 SASEGT. CDR3 amino acids: CASSEGHPTNEKLFF. CDR3 coding DNA: TGTGCCAGCAGTGAAGGGCACCCAACTAATGAAAAACTGTTTTTT.

The chain recombines TRBV6-5 with TRBJ1-5; perhaps TRBD1 as D (5 bases). Germline CDR1 and CDR2: MNHEY and SVGAGI. V was pared by 6 bases and J by 7 bases, with 16 bases between. The CDR3 has 14 amino acids. This CDR3 is CASSRDRSQQPQHF. As DNA, the CDR3 is TGTGCCAGCAGCCGCGACAGATCCCAACAGCCCCAGCATTTT.

The V call is TRBV5-1, the J call TRBJ2-2, with a tentative D call TRBD1 (6 bases). The CDR3 consists of 15 residues. V lost 6 bases, J lost 5 bases, and 17 bases lay in between. Germline lookup yields CDR1 SGHRS and CDR2 YFSETQ. The CDR3 bases are TGCGCCAGCACCACCGGGACATGGGTTACCGGGGAGCTGTTTTTT. Protein product: CASTTGTWVTGELFF.

This clone was seen only once. The chain carries TRBV27 and TRBJ1-5, with 8 bases aligning to TRBD1. The J segment lost 6 bases and the V segment lost 0 bases, leaving 4 bases of the junction unmatched. CDR3 length: 15 residues. CDR1 and CDR2 from the germline V gene are MNHEY and SMNVEV (reference sequence). The CDR3: CASSLSPDRAQPQHF. DNA of the CDR3: TGTGCCAGCAGTTTATCCCCGGACAGGGCTCAGCCCCAGCATTTT.

The chain has TRBV11-1 and TRBJ2-7; D is possibly TRBD1 (6 bases). From germline, CDR1 is SGHAT and CDR2 FQDESV (reference sequence). The CDR3 runs to 13 residues. V gave up 5 bases and J gave up 4 bases, with 12 bases separating them. The CDR3 loop is CASSPDSAYEQYF. In DNA form, the CDR3 reads TGTGCCAGCAGCCCGGACAGCGCTTACGAGCAGTACTTC.

The chain combines TRBV28 with TRBJ1-4; 9 positions match TRBD1. V lost 5 bases to trimming and J lost 6 bases; unmatched junction nucleotides: 4. Germline-derived CDR1 and CDR2 are MDHEN and SYDVKM. The CDR3 covers 14 residues. The CDR3: CASSARDRDEKLFF. Here the CDR3 DNA reads TGTGCCAGCAGTGCTAGGGACAGGGATGAAAAACTGTTTTTT. Using reference TRBV28 and TRBJ1-4 for the parts outside the CDR3, the full variable domain is DVKVTQSSRYLVKRTGEKVFLECVQDMDHENMFWYRQDPGLGLRLIYFSYDVKMKEKGDIPEGYSVSREKKERFSLILESASTNQTSMYLCASSARDRDEKLFFGSGTQLSVL.

The CDR3 is CASSPRGLAGASYNEQFF. Here the CDR3 DNA reads TGTGCCAGCAGTCCTCGGGGGCTAGCGGGAGCCTCCTACAATGAGCAGTTCTTC. The V call is TRBV28, the J call TRBJ2-1, with 10 bases matching TRBD2. CDR3 length equals 18 residues. CDR1 and CDR2 (germline): MDHEN, SYDVKM. V lost 5 bases and J lost 0; bases outside the gene matches: 10.

This chain joins TRBV27 and TRBJ1-4; D unclear. Trimming left V 0 bases short and J 5 bases short, with 16 bases between. The germline V gene encodes CDR1 MNHEY and CDR2 SMNVEV (reference sequence). This CDR3 contains 17 residues. The CDR3 protein is CASSLSGPWGENEKLFF. CDR3 in DNA: TGTGCCAGCAGTTTATCCGGACCCTGGGGAGAGAATGAAAAACTGTTTTTT.

The chain couples TRBV19 to TRBJ2-7; D gene unclear. Trimming removed 6 bases from V and 9 bases from J, with 15 bases in between. This CDR3 contains 12 residues. CDR1 and CDR2 from the germline V gene are LNHDA and SQIVND (reference sequence). The CDR3 DNA sequence: TGTGCCAGTAGCTTTATTTCAGGTCGGCAGTACTTC. Translated: CASSFISGRQYF.

This chain connects TRBV14 to TRBJ2-7; possible D gene TRBD1, 5 bases. Per the germline V gene, CDR1 is SGHDN and CDR2 is FVKESK. V gave up 1 base and J gave up 7 bases, with 17 bases separating them. The CDR3 is 15 amino acids. The CDR3 loop is CASSQVGQGRVEQYF. CDR3 in DNA: TGTGCCAGCAGCCAAGTAGGCCAGGGAAGGGTGGAGCAGTACTTC. Full variable domain (rest looked up from reference TRBV14 and TRBJ2-7): EAGVTQFPSHSVIEKGQTVTLRCDPISGHDNLYWYRRVMGKEIKFLLHFVKESKQDESGMPNNRFLAERTGGTYSTLKVQPAELEDSGVYFCASSQVGQGRVEQYFGPGTRLTVT.